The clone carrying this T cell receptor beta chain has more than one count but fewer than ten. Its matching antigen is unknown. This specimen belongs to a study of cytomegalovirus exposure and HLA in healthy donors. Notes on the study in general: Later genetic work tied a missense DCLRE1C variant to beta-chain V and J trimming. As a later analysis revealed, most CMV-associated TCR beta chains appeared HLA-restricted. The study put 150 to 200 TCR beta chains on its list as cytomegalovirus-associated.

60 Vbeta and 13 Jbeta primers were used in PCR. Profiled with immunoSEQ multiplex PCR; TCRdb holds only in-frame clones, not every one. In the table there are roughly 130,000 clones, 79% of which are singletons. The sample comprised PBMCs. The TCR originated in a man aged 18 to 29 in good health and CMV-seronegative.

In DNA form, the CDR3 reads TGTGCCAGCTCACCAACCAGGGGGTCCTACGAGCAGTACTTC. Protein product: CASSPTRGSYEQYF. The J gene is TRBJ2-7, the V gene TRBV18; 7 bases are shared with TRBD1. The length of the CDR3 is 14 residues. Unmatched junction bases numbered 2, after V lost 2 bases and J lost 1 base. Germline lookup yields CDR1 KGHSH and CDR2 LQKENI.